The 32 T cell receptor beta chains below all came from one sample that was sequenced in a study of blood T cell repertoires in COVID-19. Generated by immunoSEQ multiplex PCR, the TCRdb table keeps only in-frame clones and is missing some. Of under 300,000 clones listed, around 83% were seen once; the top ten hold less than 2%. Sequencing input: peripheral blood. The receptors were gathered from a woman between 40 and 50 years old who had recovered from COVID-19.

The rearrangement uses TRBV5-1 and TRBJ1-1; maybe TRBD1 (5 bases). V gave up 2 bases and J gave up 11 bases, with 16 bases separating them. Germline-derived CDR1 and CDR2 are SGHRS and YFSETQ. The length of the CDR3 is 13 residues. DNA of the CDR3: TGCGCCAGCAGCTTTGGAGGGGAGGGTGGGGCTTTCTTT. Its protein is CASSFGGEGGAFF.

This chain's CDR3 is CAWSRLIRQDSYNEQFF. The CDR3 DNA is TGTGCCTGGAGCCGATTGATACGACAGGATTCCTACAATGAGCAGTTCTTC. The V and J genes are TRBV30 and TRBJ2-1; possible D gene TRBD1, 6 bases. Germline assignment: CDR1 GTSNPN and CDR2 SVGIG (reference sequence). Trimming pared 3 bases from V and 1 base from J, leaving 19 bases between. The CDR3 loop spans 17 amino acids.

The chain is built from TRBV5-8 and TRBJ2-5; 10 nucleotides align to TRBD1. CDR3 length: 16 amino acids. Looked up from germline, CDR1 is SGHTS and CDR2 is YDEGEE. V was clipped by 0 bases and J by 1 base; unmatched bases: 3. The CDR3 loop reads CASSLGQGASQETQYF. Written as DNA, the CDR3 is TGTGCCAGCAGCTTGGGACAGGGGGCGTCCCAAGAGACCCAGTACTTC.

On this clone: An end of the junction does not agree with germline; a read error may underlie this. This rearrangement joins TRBV6-1 to TRBJ1-2; a weak D match, TRBD1 (6 bases). This CDR3 contains 16 residues. The germline CDR1 and CDR2 sequences are MNHNS and SASEGT. The CDR3 region has the DNA TGTGCCAGCAGGGAAGTACAGGGTACGGTGAGAGGGGGCTACACCTTC. The encoded protein is CASREVQGTVRGGYTF.

This sequence joins TRBV5-4 and TRBJ1-5; D uncertain. V was shortened by 4 bases and J by 2 bases, with 10 bases between the two germline ends. In germline, CDR1 is SGHNT, CDR2 YYREEE (reference sequence). The CDR3 is made up of 14 amino acids. CDR3 coding DNA: TGTGCCAGCAGCGATACAGAAGGCAATCAGCCCCAGCATTTT. Protein sequence: CASSDTEGNQPQHF.

In regard to this clone: At the DNA level, this CDR3 is encoded by other sequences in the same sample as well. The chain carries TRBV5-1 and TRBJ2-5; TRBD2 agrees at 11 bases. From germline, CDR1 is SGHRS and CDR2 YFSETQ. The ends lost 0 bases at V and 1 base at J; junction bases unmatched: 2. CDR3 length equals 16 residues. The CDR3 is CASSLALAGGQETQYF. The CDR3 coding sequence is TGCGCCAGCAGCTTGGCGCTAGCGGGGGGCCAAGAGACCCAGTACTTC. The variable domain in full, with the rest retrieved from reference TRBV5-1 and TRBJ2-5, is KAGVTQTPRYLIKTRGQQVTLSCSPISGHRSVSWYQQTPGQGLQFLFEYFSETQRNKGNFPGRFSGRQFSNSRSEMNVSTLELGDSALYLCASSLALAGGQETQYFGPGTRLLVL.

The chain uses TRBV3-1 (or the pseudogene TRBV3-2) and TRBJ2-5, with 9 positions matching TRBD2. CDR3 length: 16 amino acids. V lost 2 bases to trimming and J lost 5 bases; unmatched junction nucleotides: 9. The germline gives CDR1 LGHDT, CDR2 YNNKEL (reference sequence). The CDR3 DNA sequence: TGTGCCAGCAGCCAATTTAGCGGGGGCCGGGGGGAGACCCAGTACTTC. Amino acid sequence: CASSQFSGGRGETQYF.

The V and J genes are TRBV5-1 and TRBJ1-1; weak D call: TRBD1 (6 bases). The CDR3 is 15 amino acids. Trimming stripped 2 bases from V and 0 bases from J, with 11 bases between. Germline V gives CDR1 SGHRS, CDR2 YFSETQ. This CDR3 is CASSLGAGVNTEAFF. CDR3 DNA sequence: TGCGCCAGCAGCTTAGGCGCAGGGGTGAACACTGAAGCTTTCTTT. The full variable domain, its missing parts supplied by reference TRBV5-1 and TRBJ1-1, is KAGVTQTPRYLIKTRGQQVTLSCSPISGHRSVSWYQQTPGQGLQFLFEYFSETQRNKGNFPGRFSGRQFSNSRSEMNVSTLELGDSALYLCASSLGAGVNTEAFFGQGTRLTVV.

This clone has a count of ten or more. J is TRBJ1-1 and V is TRBV3-1 (or the pseudogene TRBV3-2), with D maybe TRBD1 (6 bases). This CDR3 has 12 amino acids. V lost 5 bases and J lost 8, with 12 bases in between. The germline gives CDR1 LGHDT, CDR2 YNNKEL (reference sequence). CDR3 sequence (DNA): TGTGCCAGCAGCGGATTCAGGGGAGAAGCTTTCTTT. The encoded protein is CASSGFRGEAFF.

This clone has more than one count but fewer than ten. The rearrangement links TRBV7-2 to TRBJ1-5; D might be TRBD1 (6 bases). The germline V gene has CDR1 SGHTA and CDR2 FQGNSA. Trimming pared 5 bases from V and 2 bases from J, leaving 10 bases between. The CDR3 loop spans 14 amino acids. The CDR3 here is CASSPGVGNQPQHF. The CDR3 nucleotides read TGTGCCAGCAGCCCAGGGGTTGGCAATCAGCCCCAGCATTTT.

The J gene is TRBJ1-3, the V gene TRBV4-2; the D is unclear. The V end was cut by 2 bases, the J end by 0 bases, with 20 bases between. This CDR3 contains 19 residues. Germline CDR1 and CDR2: LGHNA and YNFKEQ. The CDR3 reads CASSQSPLEGGVSGNTIYF. The CDR3, as DNA: TGTGCCAGCAGCCAATCCCCCCTGGAGGGAGGAGTCTCTGGAAACACCATATATTTT.

This chain links TRBV19 with TRBJ1-3; unclear D gene. The CDR3 has 15 residues. V was pared by 6 bases and J by 0 bases, with 12 bases between. CDR1 is LNHDA, CDR2 SQIVND, per germline (reference sequence). The CDR3 reads CASSLPGSSGNTIYF. The CDR3 coding sequence is TGTGCCAGTAGCCTACCGGGGTCCTCTGGAAACACCATATATTTT.

The V call is TRBV28, the J call TRBJ2-2; D gene uncertain. Germline V gene sequence: CDR1 MDHEN, CDR2 SYDVKM. The V gene lost 1 base and the J gene lost 1 base, with 7 bases spanning the gap. This CDR3 spans 15 amino acids. The CDR3 coding sequence is TGTGCCAGCAGTTTATTGGCAGAGAACACCGGGGAGCTGTTTTTT. Amino acids: CASSLLAENTGELFF.

The chain has TRBV7-9 and TRBJ2-5; D not resolved. The CDR3 sequence is 15 residues long. CDR1 is SEHNR, CDR2 FQNEAQ, per germline (reference sequence). Trimming cost V 1 base and J 0 bases, with 9 bases left between them. CDR3 coding DNA: TGTGCCAGCAGCTTAGTGGCATTGTACCAAGAGACCCAGTACTTC. This gives the protein CASSLVALYQETQYF.

The chain has TRBV28 and TRBJ1-5; D is undetermined. Germline V lookup: CDR1 MDHEN, CDR2 SYDVKM. The CDR3 totals 12 residues. V shed 3 bases and J shed 6 bases, with 6 bases lying between them. This CDR3 is CASSFPVQPQHF. The CDR3 nucleotides are TGTGCCAGCAGTTTCCCAGTTCAGCCCCAGCATTTT. Combining the CDR3 with reference TRBV28 and TRBJ1-5 gives the whole variable domain DVKVTQSSRYLVKRTGEKVFLECVQDMDHENMFWYRQDPGLGLRLIYFSYDVKMKEKGDIPEGYSVSREKKERFSLILESASTNQTSMYLCASSFPVQPQHFGDGTRLSIL.

CDR3 in amino acids: CASRTGLSPAYEQYF. DNA for the CDR3: TGTGCCAGCAGGACGGGACTATCTCCGGCCTACGAGCAGTACTTC. The rearrangement uses TRBV11-2 and TRBJ2-7; 7 nucleotides agree with TRBD2. With V trimmed by 6 bases and J by 2 bases, 10 bases remained unmatched. The CDR3 totals 15 residues. Germline-derived CDR1 and CDR2 are SGHAT and FQNNGV. Drawing the rest from reference TRBV11-2 and TRBJ2-7, the complete variable domain is EAGVAQSPRYKIIEKRQSVAFWCNPISGHATLYWYQQILGQGPKLLIQFQNNGVVDDSQLPKDRFSAERLKGVDSTLKIQPAKLEDSAVYLCASRTGLSPAYEQYFGPGTRLTVT.

This clone showed up many times. The V and J genes are TRBV7-9 and TRBJ2-7, with 11 bases fitting TRBD1. This CDR3 has 15 residues. V shed 5 bases and J 3 bases; nucleotides not matched to a gene: 6. CDR1 SEHNR and CDR2 FQNEAQ come from the germline V gene (reference sequence). Written as DNA, the CDR3 is TGTGCCAGCAGCAGGACAGGGGGCCCTAGCTACGAGCAGTACTTC. This translates into CASSRTGGPSYEQYF.

The rearrangement links TRBV29-1 to TRBJ2-2; D might be TRBD1 (6 bases). The CDR3 runs to 15 residues. Trimming shortened V by 6 bases and J by 3 bases, and 17 bases separated the two germline ends. Germline V lookup: CDR1 SQVTM, CDR2 ANQGSEA. This CDR3 is CSVGAGVSHTGELFF. In DNA form, the CDR3 reads TGCAGCGTAGGAGCAGGGGTCTCTCACACCGGGGAGCTGTTTTTT.

This chain links TRBV5-1 with TRBJ2-5; D perhaps matches TRBD1 (6 bases). Germline values: CDR1 SGHRS, CDR2 YFSETQ. The CDR3 has 15 residues. Trimming removed 0 bases from V and 2 bases from J, with 11 bases in between. The CDR3 is CASSLDGQGQETQYF. The CDR3 DNA follows: TGCGCCAGCAGCTTGGATGGGCAGGGGCAAGAGACCCAGTACTTC.

The chain carries TRBV5-1 and TRBJ2-5; 7 nucleotides line up with TRBD2. J was trimmed by 4 bases and V by 4 bases; bases with no gene match: 10. The germline V gene has CDR1 SGHRS and CDR2 YFSETQ. The CDR3 sequence is 15 residues long. The CDR3 sequence is CASSGMTGGGETQYF. The CDR3 nucleotides are TGCGCCAGCAGCGGGATGACGGGGGGTGGAGAGACCCAGTACTTC.

This clone was counted only a few times. The chain recombines TRBV5-1 with TRBJ1-2, with D perhaps TRBD1 (6 bases). Germline values: CDR1 SGHRS, CDR2 YFSETQ. The CDR3 loop spans 14 amino acids. The germline V and J ends were trimmed by 2 bases and 6 bases, with 14 bases remaining between them. The CDR3 coding sequence is TGCGCCAGCAGCTTAAATGCAGGGGACGATGGCTACACCTTC. It yields the protein CASSLNAGDDGYTF.

Turning to this clone: Other DNA variants within this sample encode the same CDR3. Here the CDR3 reads CASSLSATNEKLFF. CDR3 DNA sequence: TGCGCCAGCAGCCTATCTGCAACTAATGAAAAACTGTTTTTT. The rearrangement links TRBV5-1 to TRBJ1-4; D is undetermined. Trimming took 4 bases from V and 0 from J, leaving 7 bases between them. This CDR3 comprises 14 residues. Germline loops: CDR1 SGHRS, CDR2 YFSETQ.

CDR3 DNA sequence: TGTGCCACCCGCAGGCCCTTTCGCGATGAGCAGTTCTTC. Its translation is CATRRPFRDEQFF. The chain couples TRBV2 to TRBJ2-1; D is unresolved. Germline-derived CDR1 and CDR2 are SNHLY and FYNNEI. This CDR3 region has 13 residues. The V and J ends lost 10 bases and 8 bases respectively, with 18 bases between them.

The chain is built from TRBV3-1 (or the pseudogene TRBV3-2) and TRBJ1-2, with a weak D call TRBD1 (5 bases). Germline loops: CDR1 LGHDT, CDR2 YNNKEL (reference sequence). Trimming took 4 bases from V and 4 from J, leaving 19 bases between them. The CDR3 has 16 amino acids. The CDR3 is CASSPPPGRATYGYTF. The CDR3 DNA reads as TGTGCCAGCAGCCCGCCCCCAGGCAGGGCTACCTATGGCTACACCTTC.

The V call is TRBV28, the J call TRBJ1-6, with D unclear. The germline V gene has CDR1 MDHEN and CDR2 SYDVKM. Trimming took off 8 bases at V and 4 bases at J, with 6 bases between the two ends. This CDR3 spans 12 amino acids. CDR3 sequence (DNA): TGTGCCAGCCTCCAGTATAATTCACCCCTCCACTTT. This sequence encodes CASLQYNSPLHF.

This chain joins TRBV11-2 and TRBJ2-3; TRBD2 aligns across 12 bases. The ends lost 5 bases at V and 3 bases at J; junction bases unmatched: 6. CDR3 length: 16 residues. Germline V CDR1 and CDR2: SGHAT, FQNNGV. The CDR3 loop is CASSDGLAGYTDTQYF. As DNA, the CDR3 is TGTGCCAGCAGCGACGGACTAGCGGGGTATACAGATACGCAGTATTTT.

There are a few counts of this clone. The V call is TRBV24-1, the J call TRBJ1-5; D is unclear. V lost 6 bases, J lost 2 bases, and 10 bases lay in between. This CDR3 region has 14 residues. CDR1 is KGHDR, CDR2 SFDVKD, per germline. CDR3 in amino acids: CATSTTEGNQPQHF. In nucleotides, the CDR3 is TGTGCCACCAGTACCACAGAAGGCAATCAGCCCCAGCATTTT.

V and J are TRBV28 and TRBJ2-3, with TRBD2 matching 8 bases. The CDR3 totals 14 residues. Germline V CDR1 and CDR2: MDHEN, SYDVKM. Trimming removed 4 bases from V and 4 bases from J; junction bases left unmatched: 4. CDR3 coding DNA: TGTGCCAGCAGTTCCGGGGGGGGCTCAGATACGCAGTATTTT. It is translated as CASSSGGGSDTQYF.

V usage is TRBV6-2 or TRBV6-3 and J usage is TRBJ1-1; D unresolved. Deletions cut 4 bases from V and 4 bases from J, with 13 bases between. Germline values: CDR1 MNHEY, CDR2 SVGEGT. CDR3 size: 14 residues. Written as DNA, the CDR3 is TGTGCCAGCAGTTCGCTCGGGGAAGCCACTGAAGCTTTCTTT. Translation: CASSSLGEATEAFF.

This clone appeared a single time. The chain uses TRBV29-1 and TRBJ2-7; TRBD1 agrees at 10 bases. The CDR3 is made up of 13 amino acids. CDR1 is SQVTM, CDR2 ANQGSEA, per germline. V dropped 6 bases and J dropped 1; count of bases not matched to a gene: 3. The CDR3 coding sequence is TGCAGCGTATCGGGACAGGGGTCCTACGAGCAGTACTTC. Translation gives CSVSGQGSYEQYF.

The chain has TRBV3-1 (or the pseudogene TRBV3-2) and TRBJ2-4; 9 nucleotides match TRBD1. Trimming removed 4 bases from V and 7 bases from J; junction bases left unmatched: 11. The germline gives CDR1 LGHDT, CDR2 YNNKEL (reference sequence). The CDR3 covers 16 residues. CDR3 sequence (DNA): TGTGCCAGCAGCCCGGTAGGGACAGGGTTTTGGAACATTCAGTACTTC. It encodes CASSPVGTGFWNIQYF.

CDR3 region: CASRRLPTGWPYTF. Here the CDR3 DNA reads TGTGCCAGCAGGAGGCTCCCGACAGGGTGGCCCTACACCTTC. The genes are TRBV28 and TRBJ1-2; 7 bases are a match to TRBD1. With 6 bases clipped from V and 10 bases from J, the junction kept 14 bases outside the gene matches. This CDR3 has 14 amino acids. Germline assignment: CDR1 MDHEN and CDR2 SYDVKM.